Each of the 13 T cell receptor beta chains below was sequenced from the same sample in a study of CXCR3-negative and CXCR3-positive naive CD8 T cells. UMI-tagged TRB cDNA libraries were built via 5' RACE. TCRdb reprocessed the 5' RACE reads and reports one entry per CDR3 protein, with no DNA. The sample data list tens of thousands of distinct CDR3 sequences. The sequencing sample was made of naive CXCR3- CD8+ T cells from blood. The subset is: CD45RO-CCR7+CD27+CD95- naive CD8+ T cells lacking CXCR3 (TNR3-). Receptors were obtained from a human donor in good health. Some clones in this sample may be carry-over from other donors' samples.

CDR3 sequence reads: CASSTPVRKNSPLHF. The chain carries TRBV21-1 and TRBJ1-6; the TCRdb D gene call, TRBD1, has no DNA to confirm it. TRBV21-1 is assigned pseudogene status. The CDR3 runs 15 residues.

The chain combines TRBV29-1 with TRBJ1-1. CDR3 size: 12 residues. Per germline, CDR1 SQVTM and CDR2 ANQGSEA. The CDR3 loop is CSVTKMNTEAFF.

By frequency, this clonotype is medium-sized (0.01 to 0.1%). V and J are TRBV27 and TRBJ2-5; lacking DNA, the TRBD1 call made by TCRdb goes unchecked. Germline V lookup: CDR1 MNHEY, CDR2 SMNVEV (reference sequence). There are 14 residues in the CDR3. The CDR3 here is CASRRWTAQETQYF.

The chain links TRBV7-2 to TRBJ2-7; no DNA is available, so the TRBD1 call from TCRdb remains unchecked. CDR1 and CDR2 from the germline V gene are SGHTA and FQGNSA. The CDR3 loop spans 14 amino acids. The CDR3 reads CASSPWDRGYEQYF.

The chain is built from TRBV20-1 and TRBJ2-7; with no DNA, the TCRdb D assignment of TRBD2 cannot be verified. Looked up from germline, CDR1 is DFQATT and CDR2 is SNEGSKA (reference sequence). CDR3 length: 14 amino acids. This chain's CDR3 is CSARSDLTAYEQYF.

This sequence joins TRBV29-1 and TRBJ1-2; TCRdb's D gene call, TRBD1, goes unchecked for lack of DNA. CDR3 size: 18 residues. Per germline, CDR1 SQVTM and CDR2 ANQGSEA. This CDR3 is CSVEEFSGTADADYGYTF.

J is TRBJ2-1 and V is TRBV20-1. CDR3 length: 12 amino acids. CDR1 DFQATT and CDR2 SNEGSKA come from the germline V gene (reference sequence). CDR3 region: CSAGLDNNEQFF.

The rearrangement links TRBV29-1 to TRBJ2-1; TCRdb designates TRBD1, a call that cannot be tested without DNA. CDR1 SQVTM and CDR2 ANQGSEA come from the germline V gene. The CDR3 has 15 residues. The CDR3 sequence: CSFTPTAGGYNEQFF.

The gene calls are TRBV28 and TRBJ2-1; TCRdb returns TRBD1, unconfirmable since there is no DNA. Germline CDR1 is MDHEN and CDR2 is SYDVKM. This CDR3 is 15 amino acids long. The CDR3 loop is CASSYRGRLHNEQFF.

J is TRBJ2-5 and V is TRBV6-6. Germline lookup yields CDR1 MNHNY and CDR2 SVGAGI (reference sequence). The CDR3 consists of 15 residues. CDR3: CASSRVRGKWETQYF.

The chain combines TRBV29-1 with TRBJ1-2. The V gene's germline CDR1 is SQVTM and CDR2 ANQGSEA. This CDR3 region has 13 residues. CDR3 residues: CSFEVSPNYGYTF.

The V gene is TRBV20-1, the J gene TRBJ2-1; TCRdb indicates TRBD2, and absent DNA this call remains unverified. Germline V gene lookup returns CDR1 DFQATT and CDR2 SNEGSKA (reference sequence). This CDR3 comprises 14 residues. The CDR3 reads CSARDPTPAGEQFF.

V and J are TRBV21-1 and TRBJ2-1; TCRdb calls TRBD2, which cannot be checked without DNA. TRBV21-1 is classified as a pseudogene. The CDR3 has 18 residues. The CDR3: CASSKTSGGAFRDNEQFF.